The clone carrying this T cell receptor beta chain came up a few times. The junction differs from germline at one of its ends, possibly a read error. The data originate from a study of blood T cell repertoires in COVID-19. Study details: Donors in the United States, Italy and Spain gave samples during acute or convalescent COVID-19. T cells, B-cell-depleted T cells, or PBMCs supplied cDNA or gDNA.

Methods used by the authors: Reference gene primer amplification in the assay estimated nucleated cell counts. TCRdb's table, derived via immunoSEQ multiplex PCR, lists solely in-frame clones and lacks some. The DNA gave D and trimming, while V, J and clone size come from that table. The table shows some 200,000 clones, with around 89% occurring only once. The CDR3 extends over 12 amino acids. Germline lookup yields CDR1 SGHAT and CDR2 FQNNGV. The sequencing input was peripheral blood. The TCR was taken from a man aged 70 or older with acute or convalescent COVID-19. The V gene is TRBV11-2, the J gene TRBJ2-7; 10 nucleotides agree with TRBD2. The CDR3 sequence is CASSYPSGSLNF. The CDR3 region has the DNA TGTGCCAGCAGCTATCCTAGCGGGAGTCTTAACTTC. Based on the CDR3 plus reference TRBV11-2 and TRBJ2-7, the full variable domain is EAGVAQSPRYKIIEKRQSVAFWCNPISGHATLYWYQQILGQGPKLLIQFQNNGVVDDSQLPKDRFSAERLKGVDSTLKIQPAKLEDSAVYLCASSYPSGSLNFGPGTRLTVT.